The sequence of this TCR beta chain was determined in a study of vaccination effects on CD4 cells after COVID-19. Study details: Prior to sequencing, the ViraFEST assay stimulated PBMC with viral peptide pools, which expanded the antigen-specific CD4+ T cells.

Clones were sequenced by immunoSEQ multiplex PCR, and TCRdb holds only the in-frame ones, with some missing. In the table there are approximately 38,000 clones, around 71% of which are singletons. V was clipped by 1 base and J by 6 bases, with 6 bases between them. The CDR3 is 11 amino acids. The germline V gene encodes CDR1 DFQATT and CDR2 SNEGSKA (reference sequence). A remark on this clone: As yet, its antigen is unknown.

Isolation of CD4+ T cells took place after 10 days of culture. Everyone in the study got two shots of either the BNT162b2 or mRNA-1273 vaccine. Half-medium replacement with IL-2 medium occurred on days 3 and 7. The chain carries TRBV20-1 and TRBJ1-2; no clear D. The sample in question was CD4+ T cells from PBMCs cultured without peptide, obtained after COVID-19 vaccination. This clonotype originated in a human donor who received a COVID-19 vaccine. CDR3 bases: TGCAGTGCTAGAGTTTATAATGGCTACACCTTC. This codes for CSARVYNGYTF.